The T cell receptor (beta chain) under discussion was sequenced for a study of cytomegalovirus exposure and HLA in healthy donors. A note on this clone: Its cognate antigen is unknown.

It was with 60 Vbeta and 13 Jbeta primers that the PCR ran. The table came from immunoSEQ multiplex PCR; TCRdb's copy has only in-frame clones and leaves some out. Here the sample spans tens of thousands of clones, about 53% being singletons. Trimming took 1 base from V and 4 from J, leaving 11 bases between them. The CDR3 is 14 residues long. Looked up from germline, CDR1 is SGHRS and CDR2 is YFSETQ. The study's findings and limits: Some TCR beta chains (around 180 of them) were listed as cytomegalovirus-associated.

The sequencing input was PBMCs. The V call is TRBV5-1, the J call TRBJ1-1, with D tentatively TRBD1 (6 bases). The receptor comes from a woman aged 40 to 55 in good health and CMV-seropositive. CDR3 sequence (DNA): TGCGCCAGCAGCTTGCGGGGGGGGCTCACTGAAGCTTTCTTT. This translates into CASSLRGGLTEAFF.